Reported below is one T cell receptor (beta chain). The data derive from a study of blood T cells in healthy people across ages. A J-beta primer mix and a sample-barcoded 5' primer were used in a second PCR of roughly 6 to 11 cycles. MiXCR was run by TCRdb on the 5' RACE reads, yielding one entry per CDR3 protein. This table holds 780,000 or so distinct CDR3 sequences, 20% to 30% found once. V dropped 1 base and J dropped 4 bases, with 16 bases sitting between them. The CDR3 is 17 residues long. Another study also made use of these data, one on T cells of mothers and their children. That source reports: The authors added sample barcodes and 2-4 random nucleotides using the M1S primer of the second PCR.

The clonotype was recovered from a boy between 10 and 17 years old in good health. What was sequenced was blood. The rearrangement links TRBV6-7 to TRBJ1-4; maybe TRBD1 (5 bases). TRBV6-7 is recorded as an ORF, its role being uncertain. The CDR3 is CASSYLRDGGLNEKLFF. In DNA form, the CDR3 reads TGTGCCAGCAGTTACTTACGGGACGGAGGACTTAATGAAAAACTGTTTTTT.